Detailed here is one T cell receptor beta chain. The antigen remains unidentified. Repertoires were generated with immunoSEQ multiplex PCR, while TCRdb's copy carries only in-frame clones and drops some. The table shows some 87,000 clones, with about 93% occurring only once. This specimen comes from a study of T cell responses to AZD1222 COVID-19 vaccine. Study conclusions and caveats: In all cases, repertoires were sampled only after the peak T cell response.

Germline lookup yields CDR1 MNHEY and CDR2 SVGAGI. J was trimmed by 7 bases and V by 2 bases; bases with no gene match: 9. This CDR3 contains 15 residues. This material consisted of peripheral blood, taken on day 0 of MenACWY control vaccination. This TCR came from an adult in good health. The chain uses TRBV6-5 and TRBJ1-2; 8 bases fit TRBD1. Here the CDR3 DNA reads TGTGCCAGCAGTTACGGGGCAGGGGGCGATCGTGGCTACACCTTC. This translates into CASSYGAGGDRGYTF.